The T cell receptor beta chain described here comes from a study of CD8+CD57+ T cells in acquired aplastic anemia. About the study: The DNA of sorted CD4+ and CD8+ cells averaged around 3 ug. Healthy donors gave 11 million or so reads on average for CD4+ cells.

The study, taken as a whole, reports: Between patients and controls, CD8+ Simpson's diversity did not vary significantly. There were twenty-nine CD8+ CDR3 sequences that occurred in both patients and controls.

As for this clonotype: Its antigen remains unknown.

CDR3 length equals 14 residues. The V end was cut by 0 bases, the J end by 7 bases, with 13 bases between. Germline V gives CDR1 SGDLS, CDR2 YYNGEE. For CDR3 and TCR beta VDJ profiling, genomic DNA was the template used. TCRdb ran MiXCR on the reads and lists one entry per CDR3 protein. The table records around 64,000 distinct CDR3 sequences, roughly 58% of them present only once. Sequenced material: sorted CD4+, CD8+, or CD8+CD57+ T cells (not recorded which) from PBMCs. This TCR derives from a human donor in good health, serving as a control. The genes are TRBV9 and TRBJ1-1; a weak D match, TRBD1 (6 bases). CDR3 sequence: CASSVDRGGGEAFF. CDR3 coding DNA: TGTGCCAGCAGCGTAGACAGAGGGGGGGGTGAAGCTTTCTTT.